Sequencing of this T cell receptor (beta chain) was carried out in a study of cytomegalovirus exposure and HLA in healthy donors. Across the whole study: The same platform used for the 666 first-cohort repertoires was also used for the 90 to 150 validation repertoires, as a later analysis reported.

This table comes from immunoSEQ multiplex PCR, and its TCRdb copy is limited to in-frame clones, with some not included. The sample lists some 200,000 clones; 65% to 90% were seen once. Germline-derived CDR1 and CDR2 are LNHDA and SQIVND (reference sequence). The length of the CDR3 is 12 residues. The V end was cut by 5 bases, the J end by 1 base, with 5 bases between. In regard to this clone: Antigen specificity is unknown.

Overall study findings and caveats: The classifier reportedly diagnosed cytomegalovirus status with high sensitivity and specificity.

The genes are TRBV19 and TRBJ1-2; no clear D gene. The receptor was isolated from a woman aged 25 to 39 in good health and CMV-seropositive. The sample consisted of PBMCs. CDR3 DNA: TGTGCCAGTAGTGCTAATAACTATGGCTACACCTTC. Protein product: CASSANNYGYTF. Looking up the rest from reference TRBV19 and TRBJ1-2 gives the full variable domain: DGGITQSPKYLFRKEGQNVTLSCEQNLNHDAMYWYRQDPGQGLRLIYYSQIVNDFQKGDIAEGYSVSREKKESFPLTVTSAQKNPTAFYLCASSANNYGYTFGSGTRLTVV.